Sequencing of this T cell receptor (beta chain) was carried out in a study of cytomegalovirus exposure and HLA in healthy donors. This PCR relied on a set of 60 Vbeta primers and 13 Jbeta primers. Measured with immunoSEQ multiplex PCR; TCRdb has only the in-frame clones, and not every one. The sample yields under 130,000 clones, roughly three quarters seen once. Comments on this clone: The target antigen is unknown.

Study conclusions and caveats: A later analysis appeared to link common viral pathogens to several of the most significant clusters. Clonal expansion, a later analysis showed, was greater in HLA-associated TCR beta chains than in equally common others. HLA alleles were associated with roughly 17,000 TCR beta sequences in a later analysis at 0.05 false discovery rate.

Donors consisted of healthy bone marrow donors. Germline V gene data show CDR1 as LNHDA and CDR2 as SQIVND (reference sequence). V was trimmed by 1 base and J by 6 bases, leaving 17 bases between them. CDR3 length: 16 amino acids. This rearrangement joins TRBV19 to TRBJ2-3; perhaps TRBD2 as D (7 bases). Material: PBMCs. This clonotype was sampled from a woman aged 18-30 years in good health and CMV-seropositive. This chain's CDR3 is CASSIVGGGVSDTQYF. The CDR3 region has the DNA TGTGCCAGTAGTATAGTGGGCGGGGGCGTATCGGATACGCAGTATTTT. Full variable domain (outside the CDR3, taken from reference TRBV19 and TRBJ2-3): DGGITQSPKYLFRKEGQNVTLSCEQNLNHDAMYWYRQDPGQGLRLIYYSQIVNDFQKGDIAEGYSVSREKKESFPLTVTSAQKNPTAFYLCASSIVGGGVSDTQYFGPGTRLTVL.